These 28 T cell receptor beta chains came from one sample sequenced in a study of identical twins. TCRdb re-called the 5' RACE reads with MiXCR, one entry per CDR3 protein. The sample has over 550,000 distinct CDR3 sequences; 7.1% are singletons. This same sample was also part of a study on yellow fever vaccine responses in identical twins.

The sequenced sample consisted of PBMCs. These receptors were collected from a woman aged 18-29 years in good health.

In DNA, the CDR3 is TGCAGTGCTAGAGATTTCTTCGGACTAGTGGGGCAGGCCCAGTACTTC. Translated, it gives CSARDFFGLVGQAQYF. The J gene is TRBJ2-5, the V gene TRBV20-1, with 7 bases identical to TRBD2. CDR1 is DFQATT, CDR2 SNEGSKA, per germline (reference sequence). This CDR3 contains 16 residues. V dropped 0 bases and J dropped 9; count of bases not matched to a gene: 16.

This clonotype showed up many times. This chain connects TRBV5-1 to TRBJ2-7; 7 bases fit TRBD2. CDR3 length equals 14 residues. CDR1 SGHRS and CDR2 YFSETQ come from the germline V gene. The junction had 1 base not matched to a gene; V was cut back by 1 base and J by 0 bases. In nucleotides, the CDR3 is TGCGCCAGCAGCTTGTCGGGAGGCTCCTACGAGCAGTACTTC. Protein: CASSLSGGSYEQYF.

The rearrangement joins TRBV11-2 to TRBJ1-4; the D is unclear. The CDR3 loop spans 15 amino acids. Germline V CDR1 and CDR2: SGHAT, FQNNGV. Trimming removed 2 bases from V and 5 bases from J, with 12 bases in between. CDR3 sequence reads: CASSLSGQYNEKLFF. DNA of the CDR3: TGTGCCAGCAGCTTATCCGGGCAGTACAATGAAAAACTGTTTTTT. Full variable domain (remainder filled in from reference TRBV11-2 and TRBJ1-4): EAGVAQSPRYKIIEKRQSVAFWCNPISGHATLYWYQQILGQGPKLLIQFQNNGVVDDSQLPKDRFSAERLKGVDSTLKIQPAKLEDSAVYLCASSLSGQYNEKLFFGSGTQLSVL.

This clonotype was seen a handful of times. As DNA, the CDR3 is TGCGCCAGCAGCCGGAGACCGGGACAGGGAAGCGAGCAGTACTTC. Translated, it gives CASSRRPGQGSEQYF. The rearrangement uses TRBV5-1 and TRBJ2-7; the match to TRBD1 covers 9 bases. The V segment lost 4 bases and the J segment 6 bases; nucleotides outside the gene matches: 11. The germline gives CDR1 SGHRS, CDR2 YFSETQ. The CDR3 covers 15 residues. The full variable domain, its missing parts supplied by reference TRBV5-1 and TRBJ2-7, is KAGVTQTPRYLIKTRGQQVTLSCSPISGHRSVSWYQQTPGQGLQFLFEYFSETQRNKGNFPGRFSGRQFSNSRSEMNVSTLELGDSALYLCASSRRPGQGSEQYFGPGTRLTVT.

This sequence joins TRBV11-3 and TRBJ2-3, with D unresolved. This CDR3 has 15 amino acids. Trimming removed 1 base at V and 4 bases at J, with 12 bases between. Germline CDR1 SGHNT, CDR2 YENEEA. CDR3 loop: CASSLVRVDPDTQYF. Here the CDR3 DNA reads TGTGCCAGCAGCTTAGTCCGGGTAGACCCAGATACGCAGTATTTT. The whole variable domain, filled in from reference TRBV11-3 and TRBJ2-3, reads EAGVVQSPRYKIIEKKQPVAFWCNPISGHNTLYWYLQNLGQGPELLIRYENEEAVDDSQLPKDRFSAERLKGVDSTLKIQPAELGDSAVYLCASSLVRVDPDTQYFGPGTRLTVL.

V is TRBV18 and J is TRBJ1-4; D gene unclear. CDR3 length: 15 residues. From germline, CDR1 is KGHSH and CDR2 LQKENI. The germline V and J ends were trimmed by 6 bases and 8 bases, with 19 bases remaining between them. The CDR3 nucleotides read TGTGCCAGCTCTCAACGGCACGGGGAAGGAGAAAAACTGTTTTTT. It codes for CASSQRHGEGEKLFF.

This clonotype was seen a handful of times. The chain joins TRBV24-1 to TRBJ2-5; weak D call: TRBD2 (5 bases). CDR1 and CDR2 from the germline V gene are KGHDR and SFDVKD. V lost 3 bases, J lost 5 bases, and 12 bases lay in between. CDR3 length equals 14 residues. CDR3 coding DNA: TGTGCCACCAGTGATACAAGACGAGGGGAGACCCAGTACTTC. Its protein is CATSDTRRGETQYF.

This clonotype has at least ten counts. In DNA form, the CDR3 reads TGTGCCAGCAGCAAATCCACAGGGAGCGGCACTGAAGCTTTCTTT. This translates into CASSKSTGSGTEAFF. The V call is TRBV21-1, the J call TRBJ1-1; the table's TRBD1 call for D was not verified on the DNA. TRBV21-1 is shown as a pseudogene. This CDR3 spans 15 amino acids.

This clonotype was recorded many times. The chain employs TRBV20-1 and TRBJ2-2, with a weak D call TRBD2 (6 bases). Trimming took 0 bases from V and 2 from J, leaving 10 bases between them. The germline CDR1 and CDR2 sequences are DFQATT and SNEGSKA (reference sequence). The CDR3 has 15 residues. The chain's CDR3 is CSARDPGGNTGELFF. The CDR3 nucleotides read TGCAGTGCTAGAGATCCCGGGGGTAACACCGGGGAGCTGTTTTTT.

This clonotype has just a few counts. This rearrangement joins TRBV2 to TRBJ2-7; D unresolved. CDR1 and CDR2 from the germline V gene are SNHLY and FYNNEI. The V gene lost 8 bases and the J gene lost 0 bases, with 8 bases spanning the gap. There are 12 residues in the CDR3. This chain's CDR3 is CASRDDSYEQYF. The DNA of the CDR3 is TGTGCCAGCCGAGACGACTCCTACGAGCAGTACTTC.

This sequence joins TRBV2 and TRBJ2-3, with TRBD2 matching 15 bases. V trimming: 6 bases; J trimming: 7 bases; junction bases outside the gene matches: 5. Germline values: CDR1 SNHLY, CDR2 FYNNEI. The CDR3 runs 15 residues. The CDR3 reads CASRAGTSGGYTQYF. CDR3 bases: TGTGCCAGCAGAGCCGGGACTAGCGGGGGGTATACGCAGTATTTT.

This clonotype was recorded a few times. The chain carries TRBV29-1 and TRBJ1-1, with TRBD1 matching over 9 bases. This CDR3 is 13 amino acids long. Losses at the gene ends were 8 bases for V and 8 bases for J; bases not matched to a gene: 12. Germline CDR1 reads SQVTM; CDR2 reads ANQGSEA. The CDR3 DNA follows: TGCAGCACCAAGGGACAGGGTACATCAGAAGCTTTCTTT. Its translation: CSTKGQGTSEAFF.

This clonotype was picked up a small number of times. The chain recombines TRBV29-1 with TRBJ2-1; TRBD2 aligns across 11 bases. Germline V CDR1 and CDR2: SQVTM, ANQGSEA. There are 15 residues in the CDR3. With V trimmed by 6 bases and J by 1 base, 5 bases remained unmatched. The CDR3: CSVGRTSGSYNEQFF. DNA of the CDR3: TGCAGCGTCGGAAGGACTAGCGGGTCCTACAATGAGCAGTTCTTC.

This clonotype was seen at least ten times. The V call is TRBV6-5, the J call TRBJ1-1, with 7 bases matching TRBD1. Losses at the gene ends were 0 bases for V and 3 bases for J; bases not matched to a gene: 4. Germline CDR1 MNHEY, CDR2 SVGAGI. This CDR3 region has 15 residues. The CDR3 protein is CASSYSTGSDTEAFF. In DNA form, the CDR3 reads TGTGCCAGCAGTTACTCGACAGGGTCCGACACTGAAGCTTTCTTT.

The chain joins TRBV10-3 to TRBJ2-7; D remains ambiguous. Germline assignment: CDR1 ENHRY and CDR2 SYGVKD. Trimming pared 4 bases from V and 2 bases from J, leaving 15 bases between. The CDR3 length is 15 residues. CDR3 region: CAISGEASPAYEQYF. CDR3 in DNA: TGTGCCATCAGTGGAGAGGCGTCGCCTGCCTACGAGCAGTACTTC.

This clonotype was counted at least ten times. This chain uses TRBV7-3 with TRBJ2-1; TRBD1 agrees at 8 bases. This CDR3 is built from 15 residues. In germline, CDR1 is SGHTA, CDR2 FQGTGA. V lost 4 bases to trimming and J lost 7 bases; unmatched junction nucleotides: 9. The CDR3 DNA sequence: TGTGCCAGCAGCTCAGGGGGCGCAGGTGGGAATGAGCAGTTCTTC. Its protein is CASSSGGAGGNEQFF.

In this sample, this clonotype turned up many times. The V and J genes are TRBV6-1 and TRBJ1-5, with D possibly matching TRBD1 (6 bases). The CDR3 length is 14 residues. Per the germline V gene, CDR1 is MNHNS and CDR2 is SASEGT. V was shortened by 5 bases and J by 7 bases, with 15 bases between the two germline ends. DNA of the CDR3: TGTGCCAGCAGTCCCCGGGGGGGCGGACAGCCCCAGCATTTT. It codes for CASSPRGGGQPQHF.

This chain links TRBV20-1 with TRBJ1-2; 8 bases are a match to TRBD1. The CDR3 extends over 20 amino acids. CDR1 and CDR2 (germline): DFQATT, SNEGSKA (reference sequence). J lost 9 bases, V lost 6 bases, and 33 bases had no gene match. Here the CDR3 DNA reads TGCAGTGCGACCCCCCCCGTTAAGACAGGGGCCGCATCACTTTCTGTCAGCTACACCTTC. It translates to CSATPPVKTGAASLSVSYTF.

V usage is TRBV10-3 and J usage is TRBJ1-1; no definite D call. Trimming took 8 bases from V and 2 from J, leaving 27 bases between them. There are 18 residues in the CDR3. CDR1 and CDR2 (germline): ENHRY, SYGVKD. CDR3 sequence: CAIGRDKSRTTSNTEAFF. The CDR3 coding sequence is TGTGCCATCGGTCGGGATAAATCTCGGACGACCTCCAACACTGAAGCTTTCTTT.

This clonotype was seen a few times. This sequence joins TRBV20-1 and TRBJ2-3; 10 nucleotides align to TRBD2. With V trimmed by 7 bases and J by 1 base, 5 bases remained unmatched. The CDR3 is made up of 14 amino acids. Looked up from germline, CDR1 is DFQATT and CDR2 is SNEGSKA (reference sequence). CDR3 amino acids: CSGRSGGGTDTQYF. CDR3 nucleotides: TGCAGTGGGAGGAGCGGGGGGGGCACAGATACGCAGTATTTT.

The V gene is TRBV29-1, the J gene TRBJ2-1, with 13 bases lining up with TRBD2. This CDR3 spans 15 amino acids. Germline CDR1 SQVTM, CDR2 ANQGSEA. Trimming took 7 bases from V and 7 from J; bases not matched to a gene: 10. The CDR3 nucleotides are TGCAGCGCCGACCTGACTAGCGGGAGGTGGAATGAGCAGTTCTTC. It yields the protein CSADLTSGRWNEQFF.

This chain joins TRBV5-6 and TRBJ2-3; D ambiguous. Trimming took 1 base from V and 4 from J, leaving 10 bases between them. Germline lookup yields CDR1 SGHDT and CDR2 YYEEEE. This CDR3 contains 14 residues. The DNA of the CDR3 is TGTGCCAGCAGCTTGATCCCGGGCGCAGATACGCAGTATTTT. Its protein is CASSLIPGADTQYF.

This CDR3 reads CASRPGTGGSGNQPQHF. DNA of the CDR3: TGTGCCAGCAGGCCAGGGACAGGGGGTTCCGGCAATCAGCCCCAGCATTTT. This chain uses TRBV12-3 or TRBV12-4 with TRBJ1-5; TRBD1 agrees at 11 bases. This CDR3 region has 17 residues. Trimming removed 6 bases from V and 2 bases from J; junction bases left unmatched: 9.

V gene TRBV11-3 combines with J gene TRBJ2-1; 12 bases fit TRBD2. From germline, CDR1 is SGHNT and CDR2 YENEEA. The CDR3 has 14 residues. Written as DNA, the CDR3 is TGTGCTTCGTGGGAGGGACTAGCGGGCGTAGAGCAGTTCTTC. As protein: CASWEGLAGVEQFF.

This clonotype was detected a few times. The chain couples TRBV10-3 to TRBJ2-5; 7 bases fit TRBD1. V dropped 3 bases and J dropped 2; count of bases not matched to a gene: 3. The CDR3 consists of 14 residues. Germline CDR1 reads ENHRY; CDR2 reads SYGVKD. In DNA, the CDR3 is TGTGCCATCAGTGAAGGGACAGCACAAGAGACCCAGTACTTC. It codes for CAISEGTAQETQYF.

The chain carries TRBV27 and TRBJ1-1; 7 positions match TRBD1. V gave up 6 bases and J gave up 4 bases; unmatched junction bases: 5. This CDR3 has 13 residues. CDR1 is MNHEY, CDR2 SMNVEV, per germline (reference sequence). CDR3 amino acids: CASSQGESTEAFF. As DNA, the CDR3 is TGTGCCAGCAGCCAGGGGGAAAGCACTGAAGCTTTCTTT.

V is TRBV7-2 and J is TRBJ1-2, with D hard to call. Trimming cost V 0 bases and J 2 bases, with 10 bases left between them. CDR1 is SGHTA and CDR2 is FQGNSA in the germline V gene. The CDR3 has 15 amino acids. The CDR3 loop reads CASSLAQVGNYGYTF. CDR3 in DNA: TGTGCCAGCAGCTTAGCCCAAGTCGGGAACTATGGCTACACCTTC.

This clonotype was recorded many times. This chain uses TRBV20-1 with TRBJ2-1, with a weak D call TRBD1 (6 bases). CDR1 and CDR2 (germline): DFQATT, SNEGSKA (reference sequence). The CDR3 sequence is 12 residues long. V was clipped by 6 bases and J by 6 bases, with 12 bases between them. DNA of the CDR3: TGCAGTGCCAGGGGACCGGGCAATGAGCAGTTCTTC. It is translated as CSARGPGNEQFF.